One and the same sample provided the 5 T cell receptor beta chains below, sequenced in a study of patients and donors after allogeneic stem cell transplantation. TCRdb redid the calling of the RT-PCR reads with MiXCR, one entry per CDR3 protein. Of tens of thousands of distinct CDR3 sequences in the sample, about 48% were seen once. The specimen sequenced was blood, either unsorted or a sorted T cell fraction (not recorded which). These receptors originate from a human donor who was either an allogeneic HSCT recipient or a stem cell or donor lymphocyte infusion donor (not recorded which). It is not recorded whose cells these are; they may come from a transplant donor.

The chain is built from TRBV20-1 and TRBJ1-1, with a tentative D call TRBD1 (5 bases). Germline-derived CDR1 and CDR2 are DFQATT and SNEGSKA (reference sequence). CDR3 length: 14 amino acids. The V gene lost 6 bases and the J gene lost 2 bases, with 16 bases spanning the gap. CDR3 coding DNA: TGCAGTGCCAACTTAGGACATTACAACACTGAAGCTTTCTTT. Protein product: CSANLGHYNTEAFF.

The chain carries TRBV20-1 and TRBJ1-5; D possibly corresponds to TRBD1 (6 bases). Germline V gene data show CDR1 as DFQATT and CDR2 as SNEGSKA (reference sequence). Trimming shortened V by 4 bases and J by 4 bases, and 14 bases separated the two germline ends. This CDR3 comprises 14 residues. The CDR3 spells CSANDRSKNQPQHF. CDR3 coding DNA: TGCAGTGCTAACGACAGGTCCAAAAATCAGCCCCAGCATTTT.

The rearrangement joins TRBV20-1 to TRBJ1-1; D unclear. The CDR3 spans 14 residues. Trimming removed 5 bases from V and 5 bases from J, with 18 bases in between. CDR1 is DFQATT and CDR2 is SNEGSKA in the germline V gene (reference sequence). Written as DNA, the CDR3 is TGCAGTGCTCTAAGCGGGCTCCGAATAACTGAAGCTTTCTTT. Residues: CSALSGLRITEAFF.

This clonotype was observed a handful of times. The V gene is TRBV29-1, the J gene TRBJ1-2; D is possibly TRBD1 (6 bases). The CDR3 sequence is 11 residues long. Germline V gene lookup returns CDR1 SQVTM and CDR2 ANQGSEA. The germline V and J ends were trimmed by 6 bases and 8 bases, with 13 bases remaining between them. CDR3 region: CSVPNREGYTF. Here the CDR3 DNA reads TGCAGCGTCCCAAACAGGGAGGGCTACACCTTC.

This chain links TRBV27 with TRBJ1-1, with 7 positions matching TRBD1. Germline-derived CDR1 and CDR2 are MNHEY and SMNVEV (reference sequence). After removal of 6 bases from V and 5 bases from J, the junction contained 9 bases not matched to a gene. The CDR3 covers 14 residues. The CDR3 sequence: CASREPTGITEAFF. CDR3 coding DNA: TGTGCCAGCAGAGAGCCGACAGGGATTACTGAAGCTTTCTTT.